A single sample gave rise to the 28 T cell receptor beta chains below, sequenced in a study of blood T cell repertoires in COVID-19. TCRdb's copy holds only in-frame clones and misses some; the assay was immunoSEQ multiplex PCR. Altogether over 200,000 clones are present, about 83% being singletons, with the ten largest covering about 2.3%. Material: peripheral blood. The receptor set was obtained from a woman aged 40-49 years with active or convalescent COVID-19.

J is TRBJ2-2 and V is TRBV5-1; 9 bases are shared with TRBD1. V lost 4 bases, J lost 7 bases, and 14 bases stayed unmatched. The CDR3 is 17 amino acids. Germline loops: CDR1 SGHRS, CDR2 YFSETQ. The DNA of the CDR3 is TGCGCCAGCAGCCCCCGGGGAATACAGGGGGCCGGCGGGGAGCTGTTTTTT. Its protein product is CASSPRGIQGAGGELFF.

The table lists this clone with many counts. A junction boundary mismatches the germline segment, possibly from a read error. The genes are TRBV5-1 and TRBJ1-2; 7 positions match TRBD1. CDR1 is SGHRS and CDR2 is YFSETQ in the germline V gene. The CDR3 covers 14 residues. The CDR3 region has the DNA TGCGCCACCAGCACAGGGGTGGGGAACTATGGCTACACCTTC. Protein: CATSTGVGNYGYTF.

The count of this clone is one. CDR3 in DNA: TGTGCCAGCAGCCCGGGACAAGCCGGAAACACCATATATTTT. Its translation is CASSPGQAGNTIYF. This chain connects TRBV7-6 to TRBJ1-3; TRBD1 is a possible D gene (6 bases). The ends were cut back, 5 bases at V and 4 bases at J, with 12 bases in the middle. CDR1 and CDR2 from the germline V gene are SGHVS and FNYEAQ. The CDR3 loop spans 14 amino acids.

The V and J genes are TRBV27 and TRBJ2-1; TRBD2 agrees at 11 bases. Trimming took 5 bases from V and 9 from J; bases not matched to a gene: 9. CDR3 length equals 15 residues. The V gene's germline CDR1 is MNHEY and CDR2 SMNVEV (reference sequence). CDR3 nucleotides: TGTGCCAGCAGTCCCGGGACTAGCGGTCTGATTGAGCAGTTCTTC. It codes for CASSPGTSGLIEQFF.

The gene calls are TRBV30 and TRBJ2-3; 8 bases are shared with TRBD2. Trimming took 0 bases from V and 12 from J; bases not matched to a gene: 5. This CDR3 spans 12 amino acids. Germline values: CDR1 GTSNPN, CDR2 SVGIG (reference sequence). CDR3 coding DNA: TGTGCCTGGAGTGTAAGCGGGAGCAATCAGTATTTT. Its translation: CAWSVSGSNQYF. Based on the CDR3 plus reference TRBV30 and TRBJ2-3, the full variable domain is SQTIHQWPATLVQPVGSPLSLECTVEGTSNPNLYWYRQAAGRGLQLLFYSVGIGQISSEVPQNLSASRPQDRQFILSSKKLLLSDSGFYLCAWSVSGSNQYFGPGTRLTVL.

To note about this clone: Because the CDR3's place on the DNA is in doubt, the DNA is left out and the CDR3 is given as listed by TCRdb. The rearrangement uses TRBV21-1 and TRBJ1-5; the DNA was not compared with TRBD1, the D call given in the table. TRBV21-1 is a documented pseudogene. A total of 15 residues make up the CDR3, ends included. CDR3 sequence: CASSFGQGADQPQHF.

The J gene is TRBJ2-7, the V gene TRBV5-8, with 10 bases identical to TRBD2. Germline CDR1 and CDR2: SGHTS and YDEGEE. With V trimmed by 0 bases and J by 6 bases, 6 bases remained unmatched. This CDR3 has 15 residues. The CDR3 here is CASSLEAGGKLEQYF. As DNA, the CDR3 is TGTGCCAGCAGCTTGGAAGCGGGAGGGAAGCTCGAGCAGTACTTC.

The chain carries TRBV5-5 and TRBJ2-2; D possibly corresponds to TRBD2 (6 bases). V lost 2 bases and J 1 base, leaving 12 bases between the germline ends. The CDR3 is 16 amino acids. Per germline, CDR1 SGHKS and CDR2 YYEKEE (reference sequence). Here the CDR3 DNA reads TGTGCCAGCAGCTTTGGTGGTAGCGGGAACACCGGGGAGCTGTTTTTT. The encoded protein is CASSFGGSGNTGELFF. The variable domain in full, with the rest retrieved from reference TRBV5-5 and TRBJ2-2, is DAGVTQSPTHLIKTRGQQVTLRCSPISGHKSVSWYQQVLGQGPQFIFQYYEKEERGRGNFPDRFSARQFPNYSSELNVNALLLGDSALYLCASSFGGSGNTGELFFGEGSRLTVL.

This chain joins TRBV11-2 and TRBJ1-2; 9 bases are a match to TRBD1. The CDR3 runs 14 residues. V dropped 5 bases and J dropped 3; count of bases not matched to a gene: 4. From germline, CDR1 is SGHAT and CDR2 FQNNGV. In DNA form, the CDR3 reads TGTGCCAGCAGCGGGGGACAGGGCCACTATGGCTACACCTTC. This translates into CASSGGQGHYGYTF.

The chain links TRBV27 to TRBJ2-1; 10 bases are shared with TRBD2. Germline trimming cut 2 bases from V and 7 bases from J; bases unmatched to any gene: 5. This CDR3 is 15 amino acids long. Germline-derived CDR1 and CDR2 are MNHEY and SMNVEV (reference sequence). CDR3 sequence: CASSLLAGVGNEQFF. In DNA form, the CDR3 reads TGTGCCAGCAGTTTACTAGCGGGAGTTGGTAATGAGCAGTTCTTC.

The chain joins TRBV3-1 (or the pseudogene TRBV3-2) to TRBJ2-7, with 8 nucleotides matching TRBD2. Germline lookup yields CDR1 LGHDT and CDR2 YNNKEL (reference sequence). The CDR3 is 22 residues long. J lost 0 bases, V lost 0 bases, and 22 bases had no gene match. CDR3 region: CASSQDLIRDYLGSGSSYEQYF. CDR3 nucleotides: TGTGCCAGCAGCCAAGACCTGATTCGGGACTATCTAGGGAGCGGGAGCTCCTACGAGCAGTACTTC.

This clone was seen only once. For the CDR3, the DNA is TGTGCCACCAGCAGAGGTTCCGGGACAGGTAACCCTGGGGCCAACGTCCTGACTTTC. Encoded protein: CATSRGSGTGNPGANVLTF. This chain joins TRBV15 and TRBJ2-6, with 8 bases identical to TRBD1. CDR1 LNHNV and CDR2 YYDKDF come from the germline V gene (reference sequence). The CDR3 is 19 residues long. V was clipped by 1 base and J by 2 bases; unmatched bases: 10.

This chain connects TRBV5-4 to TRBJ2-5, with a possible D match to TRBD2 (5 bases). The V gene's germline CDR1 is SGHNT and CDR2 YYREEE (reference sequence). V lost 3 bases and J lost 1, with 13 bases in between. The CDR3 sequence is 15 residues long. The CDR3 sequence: CASSSKARGQETQYF. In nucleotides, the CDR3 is TGTGCCAGCAGCTCAAAAGCTCGGGGCCAAGAGACCCAGTACTTC.

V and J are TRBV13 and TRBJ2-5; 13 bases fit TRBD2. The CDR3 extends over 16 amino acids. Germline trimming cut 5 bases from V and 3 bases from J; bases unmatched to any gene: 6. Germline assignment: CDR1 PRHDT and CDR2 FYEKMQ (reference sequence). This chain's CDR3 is CASSVRTSGREETQYF. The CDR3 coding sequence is TGTGCCAGCAGCGTTAGGACTAGCGGGAGAGAAGAGACCCAGTACTTC.

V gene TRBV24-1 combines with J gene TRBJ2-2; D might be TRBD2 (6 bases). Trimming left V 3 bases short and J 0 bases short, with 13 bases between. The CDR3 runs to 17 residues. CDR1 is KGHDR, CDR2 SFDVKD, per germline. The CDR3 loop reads CATSDPLAFANTGELFF. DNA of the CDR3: TGTGCCACCAGTGATCCTCTAGCGTTCGCGAACACCGGGGAGCTGTTTTTT.

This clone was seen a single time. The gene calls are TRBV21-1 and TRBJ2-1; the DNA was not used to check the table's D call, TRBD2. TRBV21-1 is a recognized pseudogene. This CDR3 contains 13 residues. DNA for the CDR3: TGTGCCAGCAGCCCCCTCAGTGGAGATGAGCAGTTCTTC. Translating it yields CASSPLSGDEQFF.

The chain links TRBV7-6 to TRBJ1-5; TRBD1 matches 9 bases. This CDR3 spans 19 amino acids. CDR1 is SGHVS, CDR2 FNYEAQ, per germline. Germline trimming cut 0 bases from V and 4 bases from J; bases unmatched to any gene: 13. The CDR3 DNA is TGTGCCAGCAGCTTAGCTTCCAACCGGGACAGGGCTAGGAATCAGCCCCAGCATTTT. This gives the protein CASSLASNRDRARNQPQHF.

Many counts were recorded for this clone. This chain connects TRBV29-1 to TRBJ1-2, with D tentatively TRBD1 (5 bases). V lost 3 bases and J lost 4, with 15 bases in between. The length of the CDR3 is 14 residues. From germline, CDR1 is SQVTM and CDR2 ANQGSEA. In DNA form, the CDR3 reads TGCAGCGTTGATGAGCGACAGTGGTTCTATGGCTACACCTTC. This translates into CSVDERQWFYGYTF.

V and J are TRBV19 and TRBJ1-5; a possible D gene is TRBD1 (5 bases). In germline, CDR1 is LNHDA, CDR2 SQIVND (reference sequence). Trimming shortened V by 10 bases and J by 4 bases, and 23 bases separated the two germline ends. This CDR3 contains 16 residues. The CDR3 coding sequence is TGTGCCACCCTACCCCGGGGGTGGCAGGAGAATCAGCCCCAGCATTTT. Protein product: CATLPRGWQENQPQHF.

The CDR3 spells CTSSQVLSPTGGGYTF. CDR3 in DNA: TGCACCAGCAGCCAAGTGTTGTCCCCGACAGGAGGTGGCTACACCTTC. This chain links TRBV1 with TRBJ1-2; TRBD1 is the table's D call, not checked against the DNA. TRBV1 is a known pseudogene. The length of the CDR3 is 16 residues.

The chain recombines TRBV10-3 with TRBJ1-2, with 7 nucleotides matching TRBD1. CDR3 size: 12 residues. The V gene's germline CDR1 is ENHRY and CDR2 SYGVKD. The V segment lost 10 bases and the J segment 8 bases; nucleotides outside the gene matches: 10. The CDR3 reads CATKNTGVGYTF. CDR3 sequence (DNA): TGTGCCACCAAAAATACAGGGGTAGGCTACACCTTC.

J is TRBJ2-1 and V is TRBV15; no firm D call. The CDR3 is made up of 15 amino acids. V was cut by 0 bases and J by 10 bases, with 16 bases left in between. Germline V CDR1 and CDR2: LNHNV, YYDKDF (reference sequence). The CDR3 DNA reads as TGTGCCACCAGCAGAGATCTTGGCCGAGCGCTGGAGCAGTTCTTC. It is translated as CATSRDLGRALEQFF.

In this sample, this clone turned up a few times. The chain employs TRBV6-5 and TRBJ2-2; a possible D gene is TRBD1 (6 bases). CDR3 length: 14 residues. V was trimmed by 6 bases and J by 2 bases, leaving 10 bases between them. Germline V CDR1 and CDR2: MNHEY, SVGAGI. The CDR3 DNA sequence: TGTGCCAGCAGATGGACAGAAAACACCGGGGAGCTGTTTTTT. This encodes CASRWTENTGELFF.

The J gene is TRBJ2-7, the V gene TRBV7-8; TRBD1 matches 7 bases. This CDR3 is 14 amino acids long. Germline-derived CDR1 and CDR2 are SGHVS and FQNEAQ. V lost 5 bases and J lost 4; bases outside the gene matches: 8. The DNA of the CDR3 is TGTGCCAGCAGCATATTTCAGGGACAGTACGAGCAGTACTTC. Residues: CASSIFQGQYEQYF.

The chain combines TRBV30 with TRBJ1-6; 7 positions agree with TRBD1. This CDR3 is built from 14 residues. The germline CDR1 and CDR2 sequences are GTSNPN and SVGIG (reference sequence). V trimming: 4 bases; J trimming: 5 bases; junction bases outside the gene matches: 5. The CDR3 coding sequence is TGTGCCTGGAACCCAGGGGGGCATAATTCACCCCTCCACTTT. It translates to CAWNPGGHNSPLHF.

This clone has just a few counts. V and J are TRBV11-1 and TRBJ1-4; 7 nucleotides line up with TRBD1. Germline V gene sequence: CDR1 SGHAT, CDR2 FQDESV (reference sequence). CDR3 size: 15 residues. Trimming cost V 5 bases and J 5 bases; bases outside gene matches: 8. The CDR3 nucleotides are TGTGCCAGCAGCACCAGGGACAGTCCCAATGAAAAACTGTTTTTT. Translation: CASSTRDSPNEKLFF.

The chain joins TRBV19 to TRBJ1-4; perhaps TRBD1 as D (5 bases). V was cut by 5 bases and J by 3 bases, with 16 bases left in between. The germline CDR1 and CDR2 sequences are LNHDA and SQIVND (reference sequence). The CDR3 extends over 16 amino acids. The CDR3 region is CASSAGPGIPNEKLFF. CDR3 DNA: TGTGCCAGTAGTGCCGGCCCAGGGATCCCTAATGAAAAACTGTTTTTT.

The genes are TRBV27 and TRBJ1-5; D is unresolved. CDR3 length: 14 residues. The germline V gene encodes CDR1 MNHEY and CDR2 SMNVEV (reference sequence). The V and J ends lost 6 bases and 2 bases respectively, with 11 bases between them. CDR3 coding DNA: TGTGCCAGCAGACCCCTAACCGGCAATCAGCCCCAGCATTTT. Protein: CASRPLTGNQPQHF.